The 25 T cell receptor beta chains given below trace back to one sample, sequenced in a study of T cell responses to AZD1222 COVID-19 vaccine. Assay: immunoSEQ multiplex PCR; the TCRdb copy retains only in-frame clones and omits some. The table has around 120,000 clones, around 89% seen once; the top ten hold approximately 3.5%. Here the sequenced sample was peripheral blood, taken on day 0 of AZD1222 vaccination. These receptors were taken from an adult in good health.

The V call is TRBV6-6, the J call TRBJ2-3; D ambiguous. The CDR3 runs to 12 residues. CDR1 and CDR2 (germline): MNHNY, SVGAGI (reference sequence). The V end lost 5 bases, the J end lost 5 bases, and 8 bases lay between the germline ends. The CDR3, as DNA: TGTGCCAGCAGTCCTAGGGAAGATACGCAGTATTTT. This codes for CASSPREDTQYF.

The rearrangement joins TRBV27 to TRBJ1-1; D is unclear. The CDR3 spans 17 residues. CDR1 is MNHEY, CDR2 SMNVEV, per germline (reference sequence). Trimming took off 5 bases at V and 0 bases at J, with 19 bases between the two ends. The chain's CDR3 is CASSRYQAGYMNTEAFF. Here the CDR3 DNA reads TGTGCCAGCAGTCGTTACCAGGCTGGGTATATGAACACTGAAGCTTTCTTT.

The genes are TRBV19 and TRBJ2-7; D is perhaps TRBD2 (6 bases). V was trimmed by 7 bases and J by 3 bases, leaving 16 bases between them. Germline CDR1 reads LNHDA; CDR2 reads SQIVND (reference sequence). This CDR3 region has 14 residues. This CDR3 is CASNLRRGDYEQYF. The CDR3 DNA follows: TGTGCCAGTAACCTACGGAGGGGAGACTACGAGCAGTACTTC.

The rearrangement uses TRBV16 and TRBJ2-2; D is ambiguous. The CDR3 extends over 13 amino acids. V lost 4 bases and J 5 bases, leaving 8 bases between the germline ends. Germline V gene sequence: CDR1 KGHSY, CDR2 FQNENV. The CDR3 loop reads CASSPRATGELFF. CDR3 in DNA: TGTGCCAGCAGCCCACGGGCGACCGGGGAGCTGTTTTTT. Full variable domain (missing parts from reference TRBV16 and TRBJ2-2): GEEVAQTPKHLVRGEGQKAKLYCAPIKGHSYVFWYQQVLKNEFKFLISFQNENVFDETGMPKERFSAKCLPNSPCSLEIQATKLEDSAVYFCASSPRATGELFFGEGSRLTVL.

The chain joins TRBV2 to TRBJ1-2, with D possibly being TRBD1 (5 bases). Germline CDR1 is SNHLY and CDR2 is FYNNEI. This CDR3 spans 14 amino acids. Trimming took off 6 bases at V and 0 bases at J, with 11 bases between the two ends. In nucleotides, the CDR3 is TGTGCCAGCAGAAGACAGTCTTCTAACTATGGCTACACCTTC. Protein sequence: CASRRQSSNYGYTF.

This rearrangement joins TRBV3-1 (or the pseudogene TRBV3-2) to TRBJ1-1; D uncertain. This CDR3 spans 11 amino acids. The germline gives CDR1 LGHDT, CDR2 YNNKEL (reference sequence). V was shortened by 9 bases and J by 5 bases, with 10 bases between the two germline ends. The CDR3 DNA reads TGTGCCAGTCGAAGAGGGACTGAAGCTTTCTTT. Translation: CASRRGTEAFF.

The rearrangement uses TRBV15 and TRBJ1-5; 7 bases agree with TRBD1. With 4 bases clipped from V and 0 bases from J, the junction kept 15 bases outside the gene matches. The germline V gene encodes CDR1 LNHNV and CDR2 YYDKDF (reference sequence). The CDR3 is made up of 19 amino acids. Here the CDR3 DNA reads TGTGCCACCAGCATTGGGAATCGGGACAGATTGTATAGCAATCAGCCCCAGCATTTT. Protein product: CATSIGNRDRLYSNQPQHF.

This clone occurred many times. The gene calls are TRBV19 and TRBJ1-2; possibly TRBD1 for D (5 bases). The CDR3 contains 12 residues. V lost 5 bases and J 4 bases, leaving 8 bases between the germline ends. CDR1 LNHDA and CDR2 SQIVND come from the germline V gene (reference sequence). Written as DNA, the CDR3 is TGTGCCAGTAGTGACCAGGGCTATGGCTACACCTTC. Its protein product is CASSDQGYGYTF.

The chain recombines TRBV11-3 with TRBJ2-5; no clear D. The CDR3 sequence is 13 residues long. Looked up from germline, CDR1 is SGHNT and CDR2 is YENEEA. V lost 1 base to trimming and J lost 5 bases, with 8 bases between them. For the CDR3, the DNA is TGTGCCAGCAGCTTAGGCGTTGATGAGACCCAGTACTTC. Its protein product is CASSLGVDETQYF. Together with reference TRBV11-3 and TRBJ2-5, the CDR3 gives the full variable domain: EAGVVQSPRYKIIEKKQPVAFWCNPISGHNTLYWYLQNLGQGPELLIRYENEEAVDDSQLPKDRFSAERLKGVDSTLKIQPAELGDSAVYLCASSLGVDETQYFGPGTRLLVL.

The rearrangement links TRBV7-8 to TRBJ1-1; no definite D call. The V gene lost 5 bases and the J gene lost 4 bases, with 8 bases spanning the gap. There are 12 residues in the CDR3. The germline CDR1 and CDR2 sequences are SGHVS and FQNEAQ. The DNA of the CDR3 is TGTGCCAGCAGCCCCGGCAGCACTGAAGCTTTCTTT. Residues: CASSPGSTEAFF.

V and J are TRBV27 and TRBJ2-5, with 8 bases fitting TRBD2. Germline assignment: CDR1 MNHEY and CDR2 SMNVEV (reference sequence). Trimming at V came to 5 bases and at J to 5 bases, leaving 13 bases not matched to a gene. The CDR3 sequence is 16 residues long. CDR3 DNA sequence: TGTGCCAGCAGTGGCCTGAGGGCGGGGGGAGCTGAGACCCAGTACTTC. This translates into CASSGLRAGGAETQYF.

The gene calls are TRBV9 and TRBJ1-2; possible D gene TRBD1, 5 bases. The ends were cut back, 1 base at V and 7 bases at J, with 8 bases in the middle. Germline CDR1 is SGDLS and CDR2 is YYNGEE. The CDR3 length is 12 residues. CDR3 in amino acids: CASSVSGGGYTF. CDR3 DNA: TGTGCCAGCAGCGTATCGGGGGGTGGCTACACCTTC.

The chain is built from TRBV5-6 and TRBJ1-1; D call uncertain. V lost 2 bases and J 1 base, leaving 9 bases between the germline ends. CDR1 is SGHDT and CDR2 is YYEEEE in the germline V gene. The CDR3 contains 14 residues. The DNA for the CDR3 is TGTGCCAGCAGCTTCCAGAGCCAGAACACTGAAGCTTTCTTT. It codes for CASSFQSQNTEAFF. Looking up the rest from reference TRBV5-6 and TRBJ1-1 gives the full variable domain: DAGVTQSPTHLIKTRGQQVTLRCSPKSGHDTVSWYQQALGQGPQFIFQYYEEEERQRGNFPDRFSGHQFPNYSSELNVNALLLGDSALYLCASSFQSQNTEAFFGQGTRLTVV.

The chain carries TRBV5-1 and TRBJ1-1; D unclear. Germline CDR1 SGHRS, CDR2 YFSETQ. V lost 2 bases to trimming and J lost 4 bases, with 9 bases between them. The length of the CDR3 is 13 residues. This CDR3 is CASSLITGTEAFF. The CDR3 DNA sequence: TGCGCCAGCAGCTTAATTACGGGCACTGAAGCTTTCTTT.

The V and J genes are TRBV27 and TRBJ2-1; no clear D gene. V lost 10 bases and J 6 bases, leaving 19 bases between the germline ends. The CDR3 has 14 amino acids. The V gene's germline CDR1 is MNHEY and CDR2 SMNVEV (reference sequence). In DNA, the CDR3 is TGTGCCACCCTTTTGTTCGGGCCCCCCAATGAGCAGTTCTTC. This codes for CATLLFGPPNEQFF.

This clone was detected once. The V and J genes are TRBV11-3 and TRBJ2-3; D is unresolved. V lost 2 bases to trimming and J lost 6 bases, with 15 bases between them. This CDR3 spans 15 amino acids. Per the germline V gene, CDR1 is SGHNT and CDR2 is YENEEA. The CDR3 DNA is TGTGCCAGCAGCTTATCGGCCCTTACGGCGGATACGCAGTATTTT. This codes for CASSLSALTADTQYF.

V usage is TRBV27 and J usage is TRBJ1-6, with D possibly matching TRBD1 (6 bases). V dropped 3 bases and J dropped 9 bases, with 12 bases sitting between them. CDR1 and CDR2 from the germline V gene are MNHEY and SMNVEV (reference sequence). The CDR3 loop spans 14 amino acids. In DNA, the CDR3 is TGTGCCAGCAGTTTCCGGACAGCTGCTTCACCCCTCCACTTT. The encoded protein is CASSFRTAASPLHF.

V and J are TRBV6-2 or TRBV6-3 and TRBJ1-5; 9 nucleotides agree with TRBD1. The CDR3 covers 18 residues. V was clipped by 5 bases and J by 0 bases; unmatched bases: 11. Germline V gives CDR1 MNHEY, CDR2 SVGEGT. CDR3 bases: TGTGCCAGCAGTACGCGGACAGGGGCCGCATATAGCAATCAGCCCCAGCATTTT. Translated: CASSTRTGAAYSNQPQHF.

The V and J genes are TRBV7-6 and TRBJ2-7; TRBD1 agrees at 7 bases. Germline V lookup: CDR1 SGHVS, CDR2 FNYEAQ. The CDR3 length is 15 residues. After removal of 3 bases from V and 4 bases from J, the junction contained 9 bases not matched to a gene. CDR3 bases: TGTGCCAGCAGCTTCCATACAGGGGATCATTACGAGCAGTACTTC. Protein product: CASSFHTGDHYEQYF.

The chain carries TRBV5-1 and TRBJ2-3; 11 bases line up with TRBD2. Germline V gene lookup returns CDR1 SGHRS and CDR2 YFSETQ. The CDR3 covers 15 residues. Losses at the gene ends were 4 bases for V and 4 bases for J; bases not matched to a gene: 5. For the CDR3, the DNA is TGCGCCAGCAGCCTCACTAGCGGGGGAGCAGATACGCAGTATTTT. It translates to CASSLTSGGADTQYF.

The rearrangement joins TRBV10-3 to TRBJ1-1; D remains unclear. The length of the CDR3 is 15 residues. Germline V gene data show CDR1 as ENHRY and CDR2 as SYGVKD. Trimming cost V 1 base and J 1 base, with 10 bases left between them. CDR3 protein: CAISEFNRKNTEAFF. CDR3 DNA sequence: TGTGCCATCAGTGAGTTCAACCGCAAGAACACTGAAGCTTTCTTT.

The genes are TRBV3-1 (or the pseudogene TRBV3-2) and TRBJ1-3; D gene unclear. V shed 0 bases and J shed 0 bases, with 9 bases lying between them. This CDR3 contains 16 residues. Germline CDR1 reads LGHDT; CDR2 reads YNNKEL (reference sequence). The CDR3 is CASSQESILSGNTIYF. The DNA of the CDR3 is TGTGCCAGCAGCCAAGAGTCCATTCTCTCTGGAAACACCATATATTTT.

This clone has a single count. V usage is TRBV7-3 and J usage is TRBJ2-7; perhaps TRBD1 as D (5 bases). Germline V lookup: CDR1 SGHTA, CDR2 FQGTGA. Trimming took off 2 bases at V and 4 bases at J, with 15 bases between the two ends. There are 15 residues in the CDR3. CDR3 loop: CASSLGAAPVYEQYF. The CDR3 DNA is TGTGCCAGCAGCTTAGGGGCAGCTCCGGTTTACGAGCAGTACTTC.

In its sample, this clone was seen once. V and J are TRBV27 and TRBJ2-7; no clear D. Germline assignment: CDR1 MNHEY and CDR2 SMNVEV (reference sequence). The CDR3 extends over 9 amino acids. The ends were cut back, 10 bases at V and 7 bases at J, with 8 bases in the middle. The CDR3 here is CAIQEEQYF. The CDR3 region has the DNA TGTGCCATCCAAGAAGAGCAGTACTTC.

CDR3 residues: CASSLQKAGYYGYTF. The DNA for the CDR3 is TGTGCCAGCAGTTTACAAAAAGCAGGGTACTATGGCTACACCTTC. The V gene is TRBV28, the J gene TRBJ1-2, with D perhaps matching TRBD1 (5 bases). Germline CDR1 reads MDHEN; CDR2 reads SYDVKM. The CDR3 spans 15 residues. Deletions cut 2 bases from V and 3 bases from J, with 13 bases between.